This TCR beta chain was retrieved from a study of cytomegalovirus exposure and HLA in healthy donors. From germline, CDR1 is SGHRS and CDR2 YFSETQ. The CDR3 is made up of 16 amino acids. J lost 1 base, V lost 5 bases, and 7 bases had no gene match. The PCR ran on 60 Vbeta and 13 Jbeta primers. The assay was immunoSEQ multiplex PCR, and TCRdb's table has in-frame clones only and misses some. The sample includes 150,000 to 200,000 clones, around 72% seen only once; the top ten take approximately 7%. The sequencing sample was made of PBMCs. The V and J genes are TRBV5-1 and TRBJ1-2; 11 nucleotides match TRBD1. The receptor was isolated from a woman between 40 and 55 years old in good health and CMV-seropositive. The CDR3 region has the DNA TGCGCCAGCAGGTTCGGACAGGGGGCGGATAACTATGGCTACACCTTC. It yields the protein CASRFGQGADNYGYTF.